The rows below give T cell receptor beta chains drawn from one sample of a study of T-cell memory formation after mild COVID-19. TCRdb redid the calling of the 5' RACE reads with MiXCR, one entry per CDR3 protein. The data hold under 300,000 distinct CDR3 sequences, with less than 9.5% observed a single time. Source material: PBMCs or a T cell subset sorted from them (not recorded which). These receptor sequences come from a man between 18 and 29 years old who had mild COVID-19 (a few samples of this study predate the infection). Cell type and time point are not known. The CDR3 runs from the conserved cysteine through the conserved F or W. The D gene is left open where the match is weak. Size is stated for part of the rows, as once, few or many counts, or as a class when the clone is expanded.

15	few	TRBJ1-3	TRBV7-3	NA	CASSLPGAEGNTIYF	TGTGCCAGCAGCTTACCGGGGGCTGAAGGAAACACCATATATTTT
14	NA	TRBJ1-1	TRBV5-4	NA	CASSLVSTPTPAFF	TGTGCCAGCAGCTTGGTGTCCACACCAACCCCAGCTTTCTTT
14	NA	TRBJ1-6	TRBV4-1	NA	CASRPTGNNSPLHF	TGCGCCAGCAGACCTACGGGGAACAATTCACCCCTCCACTTT
18	few	TRBJ2-3	TRBV5-1	NA	CASSRPVVYGAGTDTQYF	TGCGCCAGCAGCCGACCGGTTGTATATGGGGCGGGCACAGATACGCAGTATTTT
11	many	TRBJ2-5	TRBV7-2	NA	CASSLTETQYF	TGTGCCAGCAGCTTAACGGAGACCCAGTACTTC
14	NA	TRBJ1-6	TRBV2	TRBD1	CASSGQGMSSPLHF	TGTGCCAGCAGTGGACAGGGGATGAGTTCACCCCTCCACTTT
14	few	TRBJ2-1	TRBV12-3/TRBV12-4	TRBD2	CASIISGTVNEQFF	TGTGCCAGCATCATTAGCGGGACGGTCAATGAGCAGTTCTTC
11	NA	TRBJ1-2	TRBV29-1	NA	CSVLNDYGYTF	TGCAGCGTCCTGAACGACTATGGCTACACCTTC
15	NA	TRBJ2-2	TRBV20-1	TRBD2	CSAYIAGRDTGELFF	TGCAGTGCCTATATAGCGGGGCGGGACACCGGGGAGCTGTTTTTT
17	NA	TRBJ1-2	TRBV24-1	NA	CATNIKWIGQNAYGYTF	TGTGCCACCAACATCAAATGGATAGGACAGAATGCCTATGGCTACACCTTC
17	few	TRBJ1-4	TRBV12-3/TRBV12-4	TRBD1	CASSPRTGGRTNEKLFF	TGTGCCAGCAGTCCCCGGACAGGGGGCCGCACTAATGAAAAACTGTTTTTT
11	NA	TRBJ1-5	TRBV20-1	NA	CSAQELQPQHF	TGCAGTGCCCAAGAGCTCCAGCCCCAGCATTTT
15	many	TRBJ2-1	TRBV7-2	TRBD2	CASSQTSGVGDEQFF	TGTGCCAGCAGCCAGACTAGCGGGGTAGGCGATGAGCAGTTCTTC
13	few	TRBJ2-1	TRBV18	TRBD1	CASSLGQESPPFF	TGTGCCAGCTCACTTGGACAGGAAAGTCCCCCTTTCTTC
16	NA	TRBJ2-2	TRBV5-1	TRBD2	CASSRLAGGPTGELFF	TGCGCCAGCAGCCGACTAGCGGGGGGACCTACCGGGGAGCTGTTTTTT
13	NA	TRBJ2-5	TRBV12-3/TRBV12-4	NA	CASSFLRGETQYF	TGTGCCAGCAGTTTTCTGAGGGGAGAGACCCAGTACTTC
15	few	TRBJ2-3	TRBV4-3	NA	CASSETARGWDTQYF	TGCGCCAGCAGCGAAACGGCCCGGGGCTGGGATACGCAGTATTTT
14	few	TRBJ1-2	TRBV12-3/TRBV12-4	TRBD1	CASSQTGTNYGYTF	TGTGCCAGCAGCCAGACAGGGACTAACTATGGCTACACCTTC